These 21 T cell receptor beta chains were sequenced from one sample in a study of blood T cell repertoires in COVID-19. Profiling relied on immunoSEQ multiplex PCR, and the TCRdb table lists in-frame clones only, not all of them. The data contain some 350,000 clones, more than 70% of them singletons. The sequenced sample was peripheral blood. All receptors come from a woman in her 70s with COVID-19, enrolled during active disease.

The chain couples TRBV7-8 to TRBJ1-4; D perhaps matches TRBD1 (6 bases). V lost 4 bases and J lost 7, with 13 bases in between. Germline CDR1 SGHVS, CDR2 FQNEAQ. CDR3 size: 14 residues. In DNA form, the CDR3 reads TGTGCCAGCAGCTCTGGACAGCCGGGTGAAAAACTGTTTTTT. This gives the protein CASSSGQPGEKLFF.

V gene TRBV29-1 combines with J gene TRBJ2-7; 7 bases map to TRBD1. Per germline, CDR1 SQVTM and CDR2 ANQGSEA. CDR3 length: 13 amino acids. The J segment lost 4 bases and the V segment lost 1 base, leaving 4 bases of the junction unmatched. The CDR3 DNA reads TGCAGCGTTGAAGTAAGGGACAGTTACGAGCAGTACTTC. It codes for CSVEVRDSYEQYF.

The CDR3 protein is CASSLPGQGYGYTF. The CDR3 coding sequence is TGTGCCAGCAGTCTTCCGGGACAGGGCTATGGCTACACCTTC. The J gene is TRBJ1-2, the V gene TRBV28; 9 nucleotides line up with TRBD1. With V trimmed by 5 bases and J by 4 bases, 5 bases remained unmatched. Per the germline V gene, CDR1 is MDHEN and CDR2 is SYDVKM. The CDR3 sequence is 14 residues long.

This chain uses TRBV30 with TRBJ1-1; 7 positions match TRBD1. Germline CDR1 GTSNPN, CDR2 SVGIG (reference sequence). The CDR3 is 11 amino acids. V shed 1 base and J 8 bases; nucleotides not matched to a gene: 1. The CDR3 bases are TGTGCCTGGAGTGAGACAGGGGAAGCTTTCTTT. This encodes CAWSETGEAFF.

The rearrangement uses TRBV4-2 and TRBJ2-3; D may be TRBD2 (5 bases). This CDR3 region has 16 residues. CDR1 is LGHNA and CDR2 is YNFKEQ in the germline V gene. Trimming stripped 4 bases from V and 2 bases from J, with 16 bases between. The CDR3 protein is CASSPSSRGNTDTQYF. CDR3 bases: TGTGCCAGCAGCCCATCTAGCAGAGGTAACACAGATACGCAGTATTTT.

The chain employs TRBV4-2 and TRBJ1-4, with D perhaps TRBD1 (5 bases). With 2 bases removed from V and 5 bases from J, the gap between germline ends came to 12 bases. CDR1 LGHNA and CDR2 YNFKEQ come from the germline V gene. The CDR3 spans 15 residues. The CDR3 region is CASSQSPRENEKLFF. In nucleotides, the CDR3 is TGTGCCAGCAGCCAAAGCCCCAGGGAAAATGAAAAACTGTTTTTT.

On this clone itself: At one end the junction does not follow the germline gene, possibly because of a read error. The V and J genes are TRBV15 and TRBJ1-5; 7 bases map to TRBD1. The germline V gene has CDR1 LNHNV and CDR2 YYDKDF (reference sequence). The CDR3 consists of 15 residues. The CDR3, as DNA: TGTGCCACCAGCAGAGATGTAGGGGGCAAACAGCCCCAGCATTTT. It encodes CATSRDVGGKQPQHF.

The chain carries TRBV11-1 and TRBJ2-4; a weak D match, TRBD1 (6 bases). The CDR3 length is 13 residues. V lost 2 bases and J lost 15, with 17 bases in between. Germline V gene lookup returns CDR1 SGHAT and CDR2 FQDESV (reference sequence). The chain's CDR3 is CASSLSFRQALYF. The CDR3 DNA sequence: TGTGCCAGCAGCTTATCATTCCGACAGGCTCTGTACTTC.

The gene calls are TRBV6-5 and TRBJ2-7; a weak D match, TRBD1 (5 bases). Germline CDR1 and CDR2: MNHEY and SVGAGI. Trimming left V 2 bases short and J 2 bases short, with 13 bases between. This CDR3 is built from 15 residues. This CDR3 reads CASSYISGSPYEQYF. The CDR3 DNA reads TGTGCCAGCAGTTACATTTCAGGGTCCCCCTACGAGCAGTACTTC.

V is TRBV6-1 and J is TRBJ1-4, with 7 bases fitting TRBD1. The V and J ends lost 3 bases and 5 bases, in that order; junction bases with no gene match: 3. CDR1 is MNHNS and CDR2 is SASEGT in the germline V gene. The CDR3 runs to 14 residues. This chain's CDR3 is CASSEWDSNEKLFF. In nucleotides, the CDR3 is TGTGCCAGCAGTGAGTGGGACAGCAATGAAAAACTGTTTTTT.

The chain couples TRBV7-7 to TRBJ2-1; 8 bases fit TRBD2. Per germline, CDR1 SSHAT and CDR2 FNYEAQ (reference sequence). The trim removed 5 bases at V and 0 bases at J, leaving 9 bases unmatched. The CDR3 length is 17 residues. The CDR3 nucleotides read TGTGCCAGCAGCACGCTACTCGCGGGGGGCTCCTACAATGAGCAGTTCTTC. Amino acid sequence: CASSTLLAGGSYNEQFF.

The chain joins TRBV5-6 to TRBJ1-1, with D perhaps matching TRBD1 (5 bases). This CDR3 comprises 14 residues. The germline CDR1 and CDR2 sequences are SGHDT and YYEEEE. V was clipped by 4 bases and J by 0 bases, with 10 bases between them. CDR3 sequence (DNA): TGTGCCAGCAGCCTCGACAGAGTGAACACTGAAGCTTTCTTT. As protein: CASSLDRVNTEAFF. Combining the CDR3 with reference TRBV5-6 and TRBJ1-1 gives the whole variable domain DAGVTQSPTHLIKTRGQQVTLRCSPKSGHDTVSWYQQALGQGPQFIFQYYEEEERQRGNFPDRFSGHQFPNYSSELNVNALLLGDSALYLCASSLDRVNTEAFFGQGTRLTVV.

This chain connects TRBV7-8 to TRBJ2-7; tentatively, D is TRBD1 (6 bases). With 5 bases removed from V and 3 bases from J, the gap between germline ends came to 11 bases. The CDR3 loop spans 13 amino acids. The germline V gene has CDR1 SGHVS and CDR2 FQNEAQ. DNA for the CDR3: TGTGCCAGCAGCCGACAGGATTACTACGAGCAGTACTTC. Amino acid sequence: CASSRQDYYEQYF.

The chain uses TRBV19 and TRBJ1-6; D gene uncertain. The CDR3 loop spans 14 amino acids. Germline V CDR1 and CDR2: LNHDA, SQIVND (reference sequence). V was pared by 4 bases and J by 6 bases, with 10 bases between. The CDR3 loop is CASSTLTSNSPLHF. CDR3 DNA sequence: TGTGCCAGTAGTACCCTAACGAGTAATTCACCCCTCCACTTT.

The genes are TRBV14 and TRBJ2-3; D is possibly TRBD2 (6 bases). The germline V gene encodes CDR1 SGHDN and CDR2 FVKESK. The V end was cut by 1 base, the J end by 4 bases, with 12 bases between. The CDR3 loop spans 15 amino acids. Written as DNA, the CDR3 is TGTGCCAGCAGCCAAGTGGCGGGGTTCCCAGATACGCAGTATTTT. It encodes CASSQVAGFPDTQYF.

In nucleotides, the CDR3 is TGTGCCAGTAGTATTCAGAGGGGGGGCCTAGATACGCAGTATTTT. Translated, it gives CASSIQRGGLDTQYF. V and J are TRBV19 and TRBJ2-3, with D maybe TRBD2 (7 bases). The CDR3 runs to 15 residues. Trimming took 3 bases from V and 5 from J, leaving 15 bases between them. CDR1 LNHDA and CDR2 SQIVND come from the germline V gene (reference sequence). Together with reference TRBV19 and TRBJ2-3, the CDR3 gives the full variable domain: DGGITQSPKYLFRKEGQNVTLSCEQNLNHDAMYWYRQDPGQGLRLIYYSQIVNDFQKGDIAEGYSVSREKKESFPLTVTSAQKNPTAFYLCASSIQRGGLDTQYFGPGTRLTVL.

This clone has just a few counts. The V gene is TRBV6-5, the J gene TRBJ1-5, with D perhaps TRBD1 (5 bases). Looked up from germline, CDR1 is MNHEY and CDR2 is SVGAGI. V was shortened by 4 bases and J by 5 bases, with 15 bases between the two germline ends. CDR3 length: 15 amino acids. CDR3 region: CASSSGGVGYQPQHF. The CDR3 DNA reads TGTGCCAGCAGTTCTGGAGGGGTTGGCTATCAGCCCCAGCATTTT.

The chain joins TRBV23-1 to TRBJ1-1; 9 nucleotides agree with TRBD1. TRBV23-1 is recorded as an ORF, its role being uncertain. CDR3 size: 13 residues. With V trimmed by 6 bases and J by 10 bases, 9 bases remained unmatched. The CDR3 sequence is CASSRKQGAGAFF. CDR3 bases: TGCGCCAGCAGCCGAAAACAGGGGGCCGGAGCTTTCTTT.

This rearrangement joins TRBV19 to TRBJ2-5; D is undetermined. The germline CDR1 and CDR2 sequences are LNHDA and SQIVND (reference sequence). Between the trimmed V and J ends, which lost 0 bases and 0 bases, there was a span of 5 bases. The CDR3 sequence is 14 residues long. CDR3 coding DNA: TGTGCCAGTAGTATAGACAGAAACCAAGAGACCCAGTACTTC. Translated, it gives CASSIDRNQETQYF.

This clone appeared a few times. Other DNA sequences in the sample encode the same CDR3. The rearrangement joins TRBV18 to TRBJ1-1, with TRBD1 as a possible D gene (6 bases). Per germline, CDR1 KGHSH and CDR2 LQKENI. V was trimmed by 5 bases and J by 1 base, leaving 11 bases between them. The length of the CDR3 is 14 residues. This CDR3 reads CASSADRKNTEAFF. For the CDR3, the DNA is TGTGCCAGCTCAGCGGACAGAAAGAACACTGAAGCTTTCTTT.

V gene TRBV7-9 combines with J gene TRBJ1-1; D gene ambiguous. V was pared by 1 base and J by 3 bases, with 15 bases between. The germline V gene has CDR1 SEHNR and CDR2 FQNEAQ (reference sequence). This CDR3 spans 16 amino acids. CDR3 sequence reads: CASSLVRPAEDTEAFF. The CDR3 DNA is TGTGCCAGCAGCTTAGTACGACCGGCGGAGGACACTGAAGCTTTCTTT.